This is a list of T cell receptor beta chains from one sample in a study of blood T cell repertoires in COVID-19. Clones were sequenced by immunoSEQ multiplex PCR, and TCRdb holds only the in-frame ones, with some missing. The sample contains some 57,000 clones, roughly 89% of which appear only once. Specimen: peripheral blood. These receptors were taken from a human donor in a cohort sampled during active COVID-19. CDR3s include the opening cysteine and the closing phenylalanine or tryptophan. Each record gives: clone size, J gene, D gene, V gene, CDR3 protein, CDR3 DNA. The D gene is left open where the match is weak. The size of a clone is reported for some rows only, either as once, few or many, or as a class for expanded clones.

>NA|TRBJ1-2|NA|TRBV7-2
CASSLEAAGEGGYTF
TGTGCCAGCAGCTTAGAGGCCGCGGGGGAAGGAGGCTACACCTTC
>NA|TRBJ2-3|NA|TRBV7-2
CASSFGKDTQYF
TGTGCCAGCAGCTTCGGGAAAGATACGCAGTATTTT
>NA|TRBJ2-7|TRBD2|TRBV6-6
CASNTGGAYEQYF
TGTGCCTCAAACACGGGGGGAGCCTACGAGCAGTACTTC
>NA|TRBJ1-1|NA|TRBV28
CASRRGGRSLSGAFF
TGTGCCAGCAGGCGGGGGGGACGGAGTTTAAGTGGAGCTTTCTTT
>NA|TRBJ1-1|TRBD1|TRBV7-2
CASSLVSGTGRQPAF
TGTGCCAGCAGCTTAGTTAGTGGGACAGGCCGACAGCCGGCATTT
>NA|TRBJ1-1|NA|TRBV19
CASAQGGSTEAFF
TGTGCCAGCGCACAGGGAGGGAGCACTGAAGCTTTCTTT
>NA|TRBJ2-1|NA|TRBV18
CASSPFNEQFF
TGTGCCAGCTCACCCTTTAATGAGCAGTTCTTC
>NA|TRBJ1-1|NA|TRBV7-2
CASNLGQGRGRTEAFF
TGTGCCAGCAACCTGGGGCAGGGGCGAGGGAGAACTGAAGCTTTCTTT
>NA|TRBJ1-4|NA|TRBV28
CASSFAGTNEKLFF
TGTGCCAGCAGTTTTGCGGGGACTAATGAAAAACTGTTTTTT
>NA|TRBJ1-1|NA|TRBV13
CASSLFRGVNTEAFF
TGTGCCAGCAGCTTATTTCGGGGGGTGAACACTGAAGCTTTCTTT
>NA|TRBJ2-1|TRBD2|TRBV18
CASSLTSGSVVPEGNEQFF
TGTGCCAGCTCACTAACTAGCGGGAGTGTAGTCCCGGAAGGAAATGAGCAGTTCTTC
>NA|TRBJ2-3|NA|TRBV13
CASSLLASASTDTQYF
TGTGCCAGCAGCCTACTCGCGAGTGCTAGCACAGATACGCAGTATTTT
>NA|TRBJ2-1|NA|TRBV12-3/TRBV12-4
CASSLSEAGEQFF
TGTGCCAGCAGTTTATCGGAGGCGGGTGAGCAGTTCTTC
>NA|TRBJ2-7|TRBD2|TRBV2
CASSAWRGSLDEQYF
TGTGCCAGCAGTGCTTGGCGGGGGAGCTTGGACGAGCAGTACTTC
>NA|TRBJ2-7|TRBD1|TRBV6-6
CASSPGQTIYEQYF
TGTGCCAGCAGCCCGGGACAGACGATCTACGAGCAGTACTTC
>NA|TRBJ1-2|NA|TRBV29-1
CSGTESLNGYTF
TGCAGCGGCACAGAATCCCTCAATGGCTACACCTTC
>once|TRBJ2-6|NA|TRBV6-5
CASRNHRYGANVLTF
TGTGCCAGCAGAAATCATCGGTACGGGGCCAACGTCCTGACTTTC
>once|TRBJ2-2|NA|TRBV2
CASSVGQNTGELFF
TGTGCCAGCAGTGTCGGACAGAACACCGGGGAGCTGTTTTTT
>once|TRBJ2-2|NA|TRBV19
CASSIGQVTGELFF
TGTGCCAGTAGTATCGGTCAGGTGACCGGGGAGCTGTTTTTT
>NA|TRBJ2-1|TRBD2|TRBV6-5
CASGLRGGDEQFF
TGTGCCAGCGGCCTCCGGGGGGGGGATGAGCAGTTCTTC
>NA|TRBJ2-3|NA|TRBV4-2
CASSQDPGSTDTQYF
TGTGCCAGCAGCCAAGATCCGGGGTCCACAGATACGCAGTATTTT
>once|TRBJ2-1|TRBD2|TRBV11-2
CASSGPRSGGGYNEQFF
TGTGCCAGCAGCGGCCCCCGCAGCGGGGGGGGCTACAATGAGCAGTTCTTC
>NA|TRBJ1-2|NA|TRBV12-3/TRBV12-4
CASRPGVNYGYTF
TGTGCCAGCAGGCCCGGGGTCAACTATGGCTACACCTTC
>few|TRBJ1-6|TRBD1|TRBV11-2
CASSLGGTAHSPLHF
TGTGCCAGCAGCCTAGGCGGGACAGCCCATTCACCCCTCCACTTT
>NA|TRBJ2-2|NA|TRBV9
CASSVYSTGELFF
TGTGCCAGCAGCGTATACTCCACCGGGGAGCTGTTTTTT
>few|TRBJ2-7|NA|TRBV28
CASSLFQGPSYEQYF
TGTGCCAGCAGCCTCTTCCAGGGCCCCTCCTACGAGCAGTACTTC
>once|TRBJ2-4|TRBD2|TRBV7-9
CASSSGLERGDIQYF
TGTGCCAGCAGTTCGGGACTAGAGCGGGGGGACATTCAGTACTTC
>NA|TRBJ2-7|NA|TRBV7-2
CASSVTEGSYEQYF
TGTGCCAGCAGCGTAACCGAGGGCTCCTACGAGCAGTACTTC
>NA|TRBJ2-7|NA|TRBV5-1
CASSYDIYDGQYF
TGCGCCAGCAGCTACGACATCTACGATGGGCAGTACTTC
>NA|TRBJ1-1|NA|TRBV30
CAWSSGVMNTEAFF
TGTGCCTGGAGTTCCGGGGTCATGAACACTGAAGCTTTCTTT
>NA|TRBJ2-2|TRBD1|TRBV28
CASSLWGQGRTGELFF
TGTGCCAGCAGTTTGTGGGGACAGGGGCGGACCGGGGAGCTGTTTTTT
>NA|TRBJ2-3|NA|TRBV2
CASSEGRRMDTQYF
TGTGCCAGCAGTGAAGGAAGGAGGATGGATACGCAGTATTTT
>NA|TRBJ2-1|NA|TRBV7-3
CASSLAGGLYNEQFF
TGTGCCAGCAGCCTAGCAGGGGGGCTCTACAATGAGCAGTTCTTC
>few|TRBJ2-5|TRBD1|TRBV10-3
CATGQGAWETQYF
TGTGCCACCGGACAGGGGGCCTGGGAGACCCAGTACTTC
>NA|TRBJ2-1|TRBD2|TRBV27
CASRMGGSYNEQFF
TGTGCCAGCAGGATGGGGGGGTCCTACAATGAGCAGTTCTTC
>NA|TRBJ2-7|NA|TRBV5-6
CASSWEASYEQYF
TGTGCCAGCAGCTGGGAGGCTTCCTACGAGCAGTACTTC
>NA|TRBJ1-6|NA|TRBV18
CASSVQGSTNSPLHF
TGTGCCAGCTCAGTCCAGGGAAGCACCAATTCACCCCTCCACTTT
>NA|TRBJ2-3|TRBD1|TRBV7-6
CASSSGTGGPDTQYF
TGTGCCAGCAGCTCCGGGACAGGGGGGCCAGATACGCAGTATTTT
>NA|TRBJ1-3|NA|TRBV7-9
CASSLGGRGNTIYF
TGTGCCAGCAGCTTGGGGGGTCGTGGAAACACCATATATTTT
>once|TRBJ1-1|NA|TRBV15
CATSRDKAGGTEAFF
TGTGCCACCAGCAGAGACAAGGCGGGGGGCACTGAAGCTTTCTTT
>NA|TRBJ2-1|NA|TRBV12-3/TRBV12-4
CASSSQGNNEQFF
TGTGCCAGTTCGTCCCAGGGGAACAATGAGCAGTTCTTC
>NA|TRBJ1-2|TRBD1|TRBV30
CPRGRVDYGYTF
TGCCCCAGGGGGCGAGTAGACTATGGCTACACCTTC